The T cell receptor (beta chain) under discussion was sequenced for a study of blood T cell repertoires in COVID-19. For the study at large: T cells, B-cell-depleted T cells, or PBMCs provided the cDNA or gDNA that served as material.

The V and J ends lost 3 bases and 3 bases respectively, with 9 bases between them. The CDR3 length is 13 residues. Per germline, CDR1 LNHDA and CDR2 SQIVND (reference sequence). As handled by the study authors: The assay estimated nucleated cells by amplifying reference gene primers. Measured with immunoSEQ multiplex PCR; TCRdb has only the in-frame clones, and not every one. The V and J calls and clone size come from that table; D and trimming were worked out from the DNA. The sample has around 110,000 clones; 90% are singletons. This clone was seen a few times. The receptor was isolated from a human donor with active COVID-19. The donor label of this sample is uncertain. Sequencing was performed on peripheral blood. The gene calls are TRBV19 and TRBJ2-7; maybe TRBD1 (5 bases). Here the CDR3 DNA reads TGTGCCAGTAGTATGGTCAGGGACTACGAGCAGTACTTC. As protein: CASSMVRDYEQYF. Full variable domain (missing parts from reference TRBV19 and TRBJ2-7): DGGITQSPKYLFRKEGQNVTLSCEQNLNHDAMYWYRQDPGQGLRLIYYSQIVNDFQKGDIAEGYSVSREKKESFPLTVTSAQKNPTAFYLCASSMVRDYEQYFGPGTRLTVT.